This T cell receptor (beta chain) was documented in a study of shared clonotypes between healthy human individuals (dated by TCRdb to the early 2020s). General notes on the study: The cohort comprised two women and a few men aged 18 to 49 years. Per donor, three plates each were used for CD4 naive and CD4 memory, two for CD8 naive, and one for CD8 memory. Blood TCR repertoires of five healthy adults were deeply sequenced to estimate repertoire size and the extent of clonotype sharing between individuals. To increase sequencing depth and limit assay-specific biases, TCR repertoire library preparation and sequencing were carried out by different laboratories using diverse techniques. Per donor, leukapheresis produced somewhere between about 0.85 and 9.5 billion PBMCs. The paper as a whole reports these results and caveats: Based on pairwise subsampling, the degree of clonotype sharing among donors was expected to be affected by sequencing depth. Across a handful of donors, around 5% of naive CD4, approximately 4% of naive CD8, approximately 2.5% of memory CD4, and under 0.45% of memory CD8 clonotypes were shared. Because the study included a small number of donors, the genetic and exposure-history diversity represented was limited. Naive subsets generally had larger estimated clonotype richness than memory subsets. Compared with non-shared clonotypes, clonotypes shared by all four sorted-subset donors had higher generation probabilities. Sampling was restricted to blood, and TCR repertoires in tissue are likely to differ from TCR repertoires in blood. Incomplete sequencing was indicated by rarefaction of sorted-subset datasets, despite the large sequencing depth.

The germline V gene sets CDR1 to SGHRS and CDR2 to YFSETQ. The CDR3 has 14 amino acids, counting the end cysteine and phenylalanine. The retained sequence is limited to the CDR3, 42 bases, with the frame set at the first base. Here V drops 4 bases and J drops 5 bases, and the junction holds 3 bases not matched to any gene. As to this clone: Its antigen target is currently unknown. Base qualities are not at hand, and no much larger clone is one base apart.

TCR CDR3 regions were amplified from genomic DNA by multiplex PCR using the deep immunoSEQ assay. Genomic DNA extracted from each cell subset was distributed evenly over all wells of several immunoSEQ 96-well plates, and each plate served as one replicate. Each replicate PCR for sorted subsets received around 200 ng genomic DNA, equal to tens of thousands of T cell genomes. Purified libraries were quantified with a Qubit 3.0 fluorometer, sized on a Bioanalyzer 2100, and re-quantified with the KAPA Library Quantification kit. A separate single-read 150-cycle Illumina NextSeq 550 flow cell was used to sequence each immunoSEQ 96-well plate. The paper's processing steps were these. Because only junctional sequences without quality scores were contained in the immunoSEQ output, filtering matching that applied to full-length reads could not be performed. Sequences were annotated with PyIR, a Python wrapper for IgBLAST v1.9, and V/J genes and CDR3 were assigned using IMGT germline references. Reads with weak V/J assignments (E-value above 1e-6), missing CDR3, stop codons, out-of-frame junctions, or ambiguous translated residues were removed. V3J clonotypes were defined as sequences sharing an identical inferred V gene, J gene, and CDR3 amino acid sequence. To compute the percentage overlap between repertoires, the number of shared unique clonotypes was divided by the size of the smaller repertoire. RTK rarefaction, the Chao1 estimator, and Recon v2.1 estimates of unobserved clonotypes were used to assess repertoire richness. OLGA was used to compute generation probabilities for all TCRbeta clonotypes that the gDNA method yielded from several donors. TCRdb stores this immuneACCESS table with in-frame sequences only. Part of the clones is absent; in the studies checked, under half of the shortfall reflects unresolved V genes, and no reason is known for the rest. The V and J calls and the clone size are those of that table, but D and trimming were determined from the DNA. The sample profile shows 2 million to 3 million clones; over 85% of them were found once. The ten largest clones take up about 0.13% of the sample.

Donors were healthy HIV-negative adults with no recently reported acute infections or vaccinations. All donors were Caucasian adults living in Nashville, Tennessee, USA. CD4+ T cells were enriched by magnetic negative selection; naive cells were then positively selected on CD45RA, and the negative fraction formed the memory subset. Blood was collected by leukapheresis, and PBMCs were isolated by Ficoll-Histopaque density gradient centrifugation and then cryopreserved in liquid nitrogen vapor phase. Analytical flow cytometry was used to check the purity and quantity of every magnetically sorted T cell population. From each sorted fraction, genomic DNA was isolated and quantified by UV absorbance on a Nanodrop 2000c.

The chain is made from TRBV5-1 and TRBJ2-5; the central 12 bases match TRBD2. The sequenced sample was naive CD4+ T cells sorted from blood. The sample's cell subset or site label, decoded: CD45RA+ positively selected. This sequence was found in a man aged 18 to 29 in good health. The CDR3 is CASSGTSGRETQYF. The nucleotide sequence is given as TGCGCCAGCAGCGGGACTAGCGGGCGGGAGACCCAGTACTTC.